The 4 T cell receptor beta chains below all came from one sample that was sequenced in a study of T cells in Graves' hyperthyroidism and ophthalmopathy. It was RNA transcripts that yielded the amplified TCR beta CDR3 regions. HTBI primers were used for first-round RT-PCR of the TCR CDR3. TCRdb reprocessed the multiplex PCR reads via MiXCR and lists one record per CDR3 protein. Here the sample spans around 700,000 distinct CDR3 sequences, around 19% being singletons. Input material: blood. These receptors were collected from a woman between 45 and 65 years old with Graves' hyperthyroidism that later progressed to Graves' ophthalmopathy.

The CDR3 nucleotides are TGTGCCAGCAGGCTCTTGGGACCAGCGGGGGAAACCTTGGTGTACTTC. The encoded protein is CASRLLGPAGETLVYF. V gene TRBV27 combines with J gene TRBJ2-5, with 8 nucleotides matching TRBD2. V trimming: 6 bases; J trimming: 13 bases; junction bases outside the gene matches: 22. Germline CDR1 reads MNHEY; CDR2 reads SMNVEV (reference sequence). The CDR3 spans 16 residues.

The V call is TRBV4-1, the J call TRBJ1-5, with a possible D match to TRBD1 (6 bases). Trimming shortened V by 1 base and J by 9 bases, and 13 bases separated the two germline ends. This CDR3 has 14 amino acids. Germline V gene lookup returns CDR1 MGHRA and CDR2 YSYEKL. The CDR3 loop reads CASSQVGGAPPQHF. CDR3 nucleotide sequence: TGCGCCAGCAGCCAAGTAGGGGGGGCTCCGCCCCAGCATTTT.

The CDR3 loop reads CATSDPGQGGGNEQFF. The CDR3 DNA is TGTGCCACCAGTGACCCAGGACAGGGAGGTGGTAACGAGCAGTTCTTC. The chain carries TRBV24-1 and TRBJ2-1, with TRBD1 matching 8 bases. The germline V gene encodes CDR1 KGHDR and CDR2 SFDVKD. There are 16 residues in the CDR3. Germline trimming cut 4 bases from V and 10 bases from J; bases unmatched to any gene: 14.

This clonotype was counted many times. The chain joins TRBV6-1 to TRBJ1-1; D not resolved. The CDR3 is 11 amino acids. CDR1 is MNHNS and CDR2 is SASEGT in the germline V gene. Trimming stripped 7 bases from V and 2 bases from J, with 5 bases between. CDR3 sequence reads: CASIVNTEAFF. CDR3 nucleotides: TGTGCCAGCATAGTTAACACTGAAGCTTTCTTT.